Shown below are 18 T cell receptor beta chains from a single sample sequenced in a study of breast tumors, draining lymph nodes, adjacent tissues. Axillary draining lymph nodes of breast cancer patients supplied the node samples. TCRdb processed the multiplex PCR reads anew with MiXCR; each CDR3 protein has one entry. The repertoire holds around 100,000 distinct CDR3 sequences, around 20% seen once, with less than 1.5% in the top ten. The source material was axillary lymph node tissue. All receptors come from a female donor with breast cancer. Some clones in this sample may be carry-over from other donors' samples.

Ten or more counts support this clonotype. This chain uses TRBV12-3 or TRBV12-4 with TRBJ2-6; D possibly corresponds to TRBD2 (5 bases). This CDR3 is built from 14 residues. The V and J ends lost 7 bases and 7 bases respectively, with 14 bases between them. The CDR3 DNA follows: TGTGCCAGCAATGAGGGCGGAGTTGCCAACGTCCTGACTTTC. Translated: CASNEGGVANVLTF.

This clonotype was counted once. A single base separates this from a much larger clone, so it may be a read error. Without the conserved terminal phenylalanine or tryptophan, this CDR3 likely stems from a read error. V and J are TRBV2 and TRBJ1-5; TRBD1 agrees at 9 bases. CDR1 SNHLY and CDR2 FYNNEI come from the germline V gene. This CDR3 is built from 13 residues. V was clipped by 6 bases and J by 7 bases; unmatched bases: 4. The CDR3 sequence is CASRRTGDQPQHL. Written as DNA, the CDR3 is TGTGCCAGCAGAAGGACAGGGGACCAGCCCCAGCATCTT.

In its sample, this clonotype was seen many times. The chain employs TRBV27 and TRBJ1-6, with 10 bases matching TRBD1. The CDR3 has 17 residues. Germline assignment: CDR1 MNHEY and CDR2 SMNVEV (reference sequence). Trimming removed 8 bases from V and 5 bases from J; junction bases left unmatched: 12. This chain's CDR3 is CASGWTGGTGNNSPLHF. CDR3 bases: TGTGCCAGCGGGTGGACAGGGGGGACGGGGAATAATTCACCCCTCCACTTT.

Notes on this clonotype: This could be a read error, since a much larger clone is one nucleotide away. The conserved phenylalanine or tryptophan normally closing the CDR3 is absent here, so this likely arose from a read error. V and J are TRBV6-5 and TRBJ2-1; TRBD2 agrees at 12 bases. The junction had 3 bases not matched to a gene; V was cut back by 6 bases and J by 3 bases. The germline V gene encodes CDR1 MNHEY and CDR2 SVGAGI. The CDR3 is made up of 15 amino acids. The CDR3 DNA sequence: TGTGCCAGCAGACCTAGCGGGGGGGGCTACAATGAGCAGTTCCTC. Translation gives CASRPSGGGYNEQFL.

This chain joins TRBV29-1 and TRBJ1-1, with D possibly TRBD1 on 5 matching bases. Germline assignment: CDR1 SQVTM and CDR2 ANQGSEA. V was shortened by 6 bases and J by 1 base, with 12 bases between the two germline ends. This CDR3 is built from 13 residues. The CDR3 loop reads CSVGTGQNTEAFF. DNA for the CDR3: TGCAGCGTGGGGACGGGGCAGAACACTGAAGCTTTCTTT.

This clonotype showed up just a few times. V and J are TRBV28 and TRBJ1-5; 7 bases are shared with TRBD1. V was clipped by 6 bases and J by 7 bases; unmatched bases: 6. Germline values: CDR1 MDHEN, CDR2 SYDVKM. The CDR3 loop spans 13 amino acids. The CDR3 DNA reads TGTGCCAGCAGGGTTGACAGGGCCCAGCCCCAGCATTTT. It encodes CASRVDRAQPQHF.

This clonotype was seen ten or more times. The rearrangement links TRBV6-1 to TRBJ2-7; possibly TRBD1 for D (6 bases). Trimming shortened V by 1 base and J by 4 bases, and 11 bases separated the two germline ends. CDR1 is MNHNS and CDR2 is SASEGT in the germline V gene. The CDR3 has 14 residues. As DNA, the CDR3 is TGTGCCAGCAGTGAAGTCGGACAGACTTACGAGCAGTACTTC. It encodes CASSEVGQTYEQYF.

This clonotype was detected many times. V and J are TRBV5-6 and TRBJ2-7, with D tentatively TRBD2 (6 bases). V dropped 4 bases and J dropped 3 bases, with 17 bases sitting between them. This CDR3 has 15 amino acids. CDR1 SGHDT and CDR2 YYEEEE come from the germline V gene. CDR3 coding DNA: TGTGCCAGCAGCCTTGGGGCGGGATTGGGCTACGAGCAGTACTTC. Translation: CASSLGAGLGYEQYF.

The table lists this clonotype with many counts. The CDR3 loop reads CSALVGSYNEQFF. CDR3 sequence (DNA): TGCAGTGCCCTCGTTGGCTCCTACAATGAGCAGTTCTTC. The chain joins TRBV20-1 to TRBJ2-1; D unresolved. Germline V gene sequence: CDR1 DFQATT, CDR2 SNEGSKA (reference sequence). The ends were cut back, 6 bases at V and 0 bases at J, with 9 bases in the middle. This CDR3 has 13 amino acids.

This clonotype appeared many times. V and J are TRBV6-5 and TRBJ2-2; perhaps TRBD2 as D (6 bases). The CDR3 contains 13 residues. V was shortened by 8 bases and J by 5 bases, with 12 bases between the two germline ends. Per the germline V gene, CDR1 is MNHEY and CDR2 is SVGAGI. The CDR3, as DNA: TGTGCCAGCGCCACTGGGGGGACCGGGGAGCTGTTTTTT. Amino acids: CASATGGTGELFF.

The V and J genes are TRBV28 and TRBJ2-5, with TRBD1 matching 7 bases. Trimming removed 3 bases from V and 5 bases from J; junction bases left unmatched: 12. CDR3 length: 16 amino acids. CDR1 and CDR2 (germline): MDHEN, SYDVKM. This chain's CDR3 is CASSLSRSQGLETQYF. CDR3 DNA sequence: TGTGCCAGCAGTTTGTCGCGATCACAGGGGTTGGAGACCCAGTACTTC.

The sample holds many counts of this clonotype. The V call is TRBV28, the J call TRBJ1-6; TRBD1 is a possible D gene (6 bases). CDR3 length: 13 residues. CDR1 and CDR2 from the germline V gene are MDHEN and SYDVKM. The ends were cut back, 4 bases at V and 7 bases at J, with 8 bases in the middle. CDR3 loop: CASSWGPNSPLHF. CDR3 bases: TGTGCCAGCAGTTGGGGGCCGAATTCACCCCTCCACTTT.

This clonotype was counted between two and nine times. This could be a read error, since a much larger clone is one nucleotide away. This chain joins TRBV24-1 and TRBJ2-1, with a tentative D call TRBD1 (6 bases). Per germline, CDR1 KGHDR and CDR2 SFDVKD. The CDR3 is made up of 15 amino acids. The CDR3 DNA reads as TGTGTCACCAGTGGCCCGGGACAAGAATACAATGAGCAGTTCTTC. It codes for CVTSGPGQEYNEQFF.

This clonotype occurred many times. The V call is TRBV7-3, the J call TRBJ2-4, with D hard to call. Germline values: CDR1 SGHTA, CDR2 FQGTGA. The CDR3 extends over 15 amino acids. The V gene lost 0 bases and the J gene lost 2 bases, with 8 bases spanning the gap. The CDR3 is CASSLTGRTKNIQYF. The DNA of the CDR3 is TGTGCCAGCAGCTTAACGGGCCGGACCAAAAACATTCAGTACTTC.

CDR3 sequence: CASSQEDSGLRKLFF. The CDR3 bases are TGCGCCAGCAGCCAAGAGGACAGTGGACTCAGGAAGCTGTTTTTT. V usage is TRBV4-1 and J usage is TRBJ2-2, with a weak D call TRBD1 (6 bases). This CDR3 is built from 15 residues. V was cut by 0 bases and J by 12 bases, with 17 bases left in between. Per germline, CDR1 MGHRA and CDR2 YSYEKL.

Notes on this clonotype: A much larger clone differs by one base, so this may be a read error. Here the CDR3 DNA reads TGCAGTGCTAGAAGCGGGTGGAGCAATGAGCAGTTCTTC. The encoded protein is CSARSGWSNEQFF. The chain is built from TRBV20-1 and TRBJ2-1, with D tentatively TRBD2 (6 bases). V was shortened by 2 bases and J by 6 bases, with 11 bases between the two germline ends. The CDR3 is made up of 13 amino acids. Germline assignment: CDR1 DFQATT and CDR2 SNEGSKA (reference sequence).

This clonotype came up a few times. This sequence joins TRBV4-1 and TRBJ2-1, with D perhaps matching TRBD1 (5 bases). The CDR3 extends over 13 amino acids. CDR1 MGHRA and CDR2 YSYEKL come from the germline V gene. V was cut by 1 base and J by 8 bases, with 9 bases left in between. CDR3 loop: CASSQVVGDEQFF. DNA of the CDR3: TGCGCCAGCAGCCAAGTCGTAGGGGATGAGCAGTTCTTC.

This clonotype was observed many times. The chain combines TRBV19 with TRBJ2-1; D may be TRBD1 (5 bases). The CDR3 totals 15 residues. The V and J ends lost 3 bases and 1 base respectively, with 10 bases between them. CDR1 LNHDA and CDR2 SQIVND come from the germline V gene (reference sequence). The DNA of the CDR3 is TGTGCCAGTAGTATCGCAGACAGTTCCTACAATGAGCAGTTCTTC. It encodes CASSIADSSYNEQFF.